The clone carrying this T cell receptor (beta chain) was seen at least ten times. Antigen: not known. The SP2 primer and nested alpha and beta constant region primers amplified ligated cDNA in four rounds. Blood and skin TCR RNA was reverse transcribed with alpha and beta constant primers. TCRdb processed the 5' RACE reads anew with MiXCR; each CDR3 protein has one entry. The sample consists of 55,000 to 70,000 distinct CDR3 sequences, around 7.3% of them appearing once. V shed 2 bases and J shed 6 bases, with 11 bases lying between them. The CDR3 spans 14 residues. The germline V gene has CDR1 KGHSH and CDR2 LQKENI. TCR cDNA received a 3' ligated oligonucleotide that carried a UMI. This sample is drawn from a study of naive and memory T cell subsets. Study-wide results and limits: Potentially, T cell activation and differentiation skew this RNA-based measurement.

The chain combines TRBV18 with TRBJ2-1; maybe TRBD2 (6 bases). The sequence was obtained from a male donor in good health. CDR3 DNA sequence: TGTGCCAGCTCACCATCGCGCGGGGCCAATGAGCAGTTCTTC. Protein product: CASSPSRGANEQFF.